This T cell receptor beta chain was obtained from a study of identical twins. Findings and caveats of the study: There is a chance that invariant MAIT and iNKT cells partially muddied zero-insertion analyses.

The sample holds a few counts of this clonotype. Antigen specificity is unknown. Template switching (which added a universal primer site) was used, and cDNA carried unique molecular identifiers. TCRdb called the 5' RACE reads again in MiXCR, with one record for every CDR3 protein. The sample records 420,000 or so distinct CDR3 sequences, less than 20% being singletons. Germline V gene lookup returns CDR1 SGHVS and CDR2 FNYEAQ. Trimming pared 4 bases from V and 2 bases from J, leaving 20 bases between. The CDR3 is made up of 17 amino acids. The genes are TRBV7-6 and TRBJ2-5; TRBD1 might be the D (6 bases). The source material was naive T cells sorted from blood. The sequence derives from a man aged 50 to 59 in good health. The CDR3 is CASSSPKGWQGQETQYF. The CDR3 DNA reads TGTGCCAGCAGCTCACCAAAGGGGTGGCAGGGGCAAGAGACCCAGTACTTC.